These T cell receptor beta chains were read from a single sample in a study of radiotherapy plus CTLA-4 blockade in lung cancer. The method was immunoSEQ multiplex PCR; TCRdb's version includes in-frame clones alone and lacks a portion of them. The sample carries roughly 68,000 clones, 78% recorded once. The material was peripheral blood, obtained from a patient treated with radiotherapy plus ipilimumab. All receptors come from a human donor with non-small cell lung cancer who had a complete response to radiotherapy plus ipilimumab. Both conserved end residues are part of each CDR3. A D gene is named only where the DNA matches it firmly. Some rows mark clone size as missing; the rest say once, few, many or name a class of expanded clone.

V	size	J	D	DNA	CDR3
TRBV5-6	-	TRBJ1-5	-	TGTGCCAGCAGCGCGGGGGGGGTAAATCAGCCCCAGCATTTT	CASSAGGVNQPQHF
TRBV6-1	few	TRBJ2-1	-	TGTGCCAGCAGTGAGTTAGCGGCATACAATGAGCAGTTCTTC	CASSELAAYNEQFF
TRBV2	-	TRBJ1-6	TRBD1	TGTGCCAGCACTGTCCCCAGGGGGCGCAGCTCACCCCTCCACTTT	CASTVPRGRSSPLHF
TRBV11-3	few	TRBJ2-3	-	TGTGCCAGCAGCCCAGCTGGGTGGCGCACAGATACGCAGTATTTT	CASSPAGWRTDTQYF
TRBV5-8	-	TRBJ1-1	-	TGTGCCAGCAGCTTGGAGCTAGGGGAGGCTTTCTTT	CASSLELGEAFF
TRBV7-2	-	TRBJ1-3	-	TGTGCCAGCATACTCAGGGAGGGCTCTGGAAACACCATATATTTT	CASILREGSGNTIYF
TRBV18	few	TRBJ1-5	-	TGTGCCAGCTCGGACTATAGCAATCAGCCCCAGCATTTT	CASSDYSNQPQHF
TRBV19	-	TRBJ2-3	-	TGTGCCAGTATGAGAGGGGCCGCCACAGATACGCAGTATTTT	CASMRGAATDTQYF
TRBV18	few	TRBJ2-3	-	TGTGCCAGCTCACCGGTCACAGATACGCAGTATTTT	CASSPVTDTQYF
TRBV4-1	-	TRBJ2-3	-	TGCGCCAGCAGCCCCCAGAGTGGGAGGACAGATACGCAGTATTTT	CASSPQSGRTDTQYF
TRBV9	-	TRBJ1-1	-	TGTGCCAGCAGCGTAGGAGGAGGGGCTCGGACTGAAGCTTTCTTT	CASSVGGGARTEAFF
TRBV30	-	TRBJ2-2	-	TGTGCCTGGAGTGCTAACCTTTTTCGGGGGGCTGTTTTCACCGGGGAGCTATTTTTT	CAWSANLFRGAVFTGELFF
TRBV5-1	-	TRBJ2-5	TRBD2	TGCGCCAGCAGCTTGGCGGCTAGCGGGGGGAGAGAGACCCAGTACTTC	CASSLAASGGRETQYF
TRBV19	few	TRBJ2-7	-	TGTGCCAGCACGGGCTCAACCTACGAGCAGTACTTC	CASTGSTYEQYF
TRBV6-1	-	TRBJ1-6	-	TGTGCCAGCAGTGAAGGGCAATCACCCCTCCACTTT	CASSEGQSPLHF
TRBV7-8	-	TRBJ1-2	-	TGTGCCAGCAGCTTAGTAGTCGGGGGCGCGAACTATGGCTACACCTTC	CASSLVVGGANYGYTF
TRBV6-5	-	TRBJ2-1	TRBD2	TGTGCCAGCAGGCCCGGGACTAGCGGGAAGGCTGAGCAGTTCTTC	CASRPGTSGKAEQFF
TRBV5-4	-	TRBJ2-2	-	TGTGCCAGCAGCGGGATGATGGGGTACACCGGGGAGCTGTTTTTT	CASSGMMGYTGELFF
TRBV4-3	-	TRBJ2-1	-	TGCGCCACCCGAGACAGCCGGAGCTCCTACAATGAGCAGTTCTTC	CATRDSRSSYNEQFF
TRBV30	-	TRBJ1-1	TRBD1	TGTGCCTGGAGTGTTTCAGGGGGCACTGAAGCTTTCTTT	CAWSVSGGTEAFF
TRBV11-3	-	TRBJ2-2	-	TGTGCCAGCGGACCCGGGACGGCGAACACCGGGGAGCTGTTTTTT	CASGPGTANTGELFF
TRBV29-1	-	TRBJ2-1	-	TGCAGCGTTGCTGGACAGTCCTACAATGAGCAGTTCTTC	CSVAGQSYNEQFF
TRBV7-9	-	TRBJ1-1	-	TGTGCCAGCAGCTCTCAAACCGGGACACCTTACACTGAAGCTTTCTTT	CASSSQTGTPYTEAFF
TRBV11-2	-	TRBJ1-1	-	TGTGCCAGCAGCTACAGGGATTTGAACACTGAAGCTTTCTTT	CASSYRDLNTEAFF
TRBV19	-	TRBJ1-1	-	TGTGCCAGTAGTCCTCGCCGGAACCAGAAGGATACTGAAGCTTTCTTT	CASSPRRNQKDTEAFF
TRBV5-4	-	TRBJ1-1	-	TGTGCCAGCAGCGTGAACCAGGGTGTGAACACTGAAGCTTTCTTT	CASSVNQGVNTEAFF
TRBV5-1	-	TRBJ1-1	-	TGCGCCAGCAGCTTGGGGATGGGCGGGAACACTGAAGCTTTCTTT	CASSLGMGGNTEAFF
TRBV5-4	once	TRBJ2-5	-	TGTGCCAGCAGCTTGGGTCTCAGTCAAGGTGGGGAGACCCAGTACTTC	CASSLGLSQGGETQYF
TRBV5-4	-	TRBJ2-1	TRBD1	TGTGCCAGCAGCTCGGGACAGGAAATAACAAATGAGCAGTTCTTC	CASSSGQEITNEQFF